The sequence of this TCR beta chain was determined in a study of T cells in Graves' hyperthyroidism and ophthalmopathy. This CDR3 is built from 13 residues. V lost 8 bases and J lost 4, with 12 bases in between. Germline lookup yields CDR1 MDHEN and CDR2 SYDVKM. RNA transcripts were the template for amplifying TCR beta CDR3 regions. First-round RT-PCR of the TCR CDR3 relied on the HTBI primer set. Using its own MiXCR run on the multiplex PCR reads, TCRdb lists one record per CDR3 protein. Of roughly 380,000 distinct CDR3 sequences in the sample, about 15% are singletons; the top ten hold approximately 11%. In its sample, this clonotype was seen many times.

This chain links TRBV28 with TRBJ2-1, with D unresolved. The TCR was taken from a woman aged 55-70 years with Graves' hyperthyroidism. The sequenced sample was blood. CDR3 residues: CASGRWPYNEQFF. Here the CDR3 DNA reads TGTGCCAGCGGCCGATGGCCTTACAATGAGCAGTTCTTC.